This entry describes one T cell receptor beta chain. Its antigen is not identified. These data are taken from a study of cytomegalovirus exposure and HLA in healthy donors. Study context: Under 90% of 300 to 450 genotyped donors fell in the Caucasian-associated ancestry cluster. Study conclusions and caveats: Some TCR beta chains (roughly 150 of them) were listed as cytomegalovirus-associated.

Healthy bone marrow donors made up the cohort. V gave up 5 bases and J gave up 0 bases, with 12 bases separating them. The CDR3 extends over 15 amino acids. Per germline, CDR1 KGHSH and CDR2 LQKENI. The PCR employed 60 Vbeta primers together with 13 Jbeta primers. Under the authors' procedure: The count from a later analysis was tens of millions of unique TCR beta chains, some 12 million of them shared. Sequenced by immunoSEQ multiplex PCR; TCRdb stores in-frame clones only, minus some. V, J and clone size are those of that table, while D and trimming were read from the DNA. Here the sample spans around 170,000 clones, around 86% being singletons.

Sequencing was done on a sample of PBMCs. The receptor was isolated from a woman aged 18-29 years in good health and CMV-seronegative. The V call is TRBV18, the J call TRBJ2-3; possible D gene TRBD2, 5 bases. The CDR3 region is CASSGIASSTDTQYF. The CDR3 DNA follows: TGTGCCAGCTCAGGGATAGCGAGTAGCACAGATACGCAGTATTTT. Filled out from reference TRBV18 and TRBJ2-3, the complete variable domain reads NAGVMQNPRHLVRRRGQEARLRCSPMKGHSHVYWYRQLPEEGLKFMVYLQKENIIDESGMPKERFSAEFPKEGPSILRIQQVVRGDSAAYFCASSGIASSTDTQYFGPGTRLTVL.